In this sample, the clone carrying this TCR beta chain turned up a few times. What it binds is unknown. The whole isolated RNA underwent reverse transcription, so sequencing captured expressed TCRB transcripts. Using immunoSEQ multiplex PCR, the repertoire was profiled, and TCRdb retains in-frame clones only, with some absent. This repertoire shows 350,000 or so clones, about 20% found once; its top ten account for 0.044%. The V gene's germline CDR1 is GTSNPN and CDR2 SVGIG (reference sequence). This CDR3 has 14 amino acids. Trimming shortened V by 1 base and J by 3 bases, and 12 bases separated the two germline ends. These data come from a study of beta chain features in type 1 diabetes. General study findings and limits: High-TCR-expressing cells could be over-represented by cDNA sequencing. Insertions were fewer and deletions more numerous at VDJ junctions in type 1 diabetes patients.

Purities over 95% were achieved in all sorted populations. Specimen: naive CD4+ T cells from blood. V and J are TRBV30 and TRBJ1-2; the D is unclear. This receptor was obtained from a woman under 30 in good health. As DNA, the CDR3 is TGTGCCTGGAGTGGGCTCATTAAATACTATGGCTACACCTTC. It translates to CAWSGLIKYYGYTF.